The entry that follows covers one TCR beta chain sequence. Its antigen remains unidentified. The data are from a study of CD8+CD57+ T cells in acquired aplastic anemia. Study-wide results and caveats: The study identified under 30 CD8+ CDR3 sequences shared by patients and controls. Compared with total CD4+ and CD8+ cell pools, patient CD8+CD57+ cells were less diverse.

Genomic DNA, serving as template, underwent TCR beta VDJ and CDR3 profiling. TCRdb fed the reads into MiXCR, producing one record per CDR3 protein. The sample consists of more than 15,000 distinct CDR3 sequences, 30% to 45% of them appearing once. The V and J ends lost 3 bases and 10 bases respectively, with 16 bases between them. CDR3 size: 14 residues. Germline V gives CDR1 LNHNV, CDR2 YYDKDF (reference sequence). CD8+CD57+ cell expansion, shown by flow cytometry, had occurred in the patients selected for sequencing. Effector memory cells that were CD8+CD57+ were also sequenced from 2 of 12 patients. Mean DNA yield of bead-enriched CD8+CD57+ cells was approximately 1.5 ug.

The sequenced sample consisted of CD8+CD57+ T cells sorted from PBMCs. The subset was: bead-enriched CD8+CD57+ effector memory T cells from SAA patients. The TCR was taken from a human donor with aplastic anemia. The chain couples TRBV15 to TRBJ2-1; TRBD2 might be the D (7 bases). The CDR3 DNA sequence: TGTGCCACCAGCAGCCAAGGGGGGGGAGGCGAGCAGTTCTTC. Amino acid sequence: CATSSQGGGGEQFF.